This TCR beta chain was captured in a study of cytomegalovirus exposure and HLA in healthy donors. Germline CDR1 is SQVTM and CDR2 is ANQGSEA. After removal of 5 bases from V and 1 base from J, the junction contained 6 bases not matched to a gene. The length of the CDR3 is 14 residues. PCR amplification relied on 60 Vbeta primers (plus 13 Jbeta primers). TCRdb's copy holds only in-frame clones and misses some; the assay was immunoSEQ multiplex PCR. The repertoire includes under 200,000 clones, roughly 87% of them detected once, and 1% to 1.4% sits in the top ten. V and J are TRBV29-1 and TRBJ1-1; 8 positions match TRBD1. This clonotype was sampled from a boy aged 2 to 10 in good health and CMV-seronegative. Sample: PBMCs. CDR3 nucleotides: TGCAGCGTTAAAAAGGACAGGGAGAACACTGAAGCTTTCTTT. Translating gives CSVKKDRENTEAFF.